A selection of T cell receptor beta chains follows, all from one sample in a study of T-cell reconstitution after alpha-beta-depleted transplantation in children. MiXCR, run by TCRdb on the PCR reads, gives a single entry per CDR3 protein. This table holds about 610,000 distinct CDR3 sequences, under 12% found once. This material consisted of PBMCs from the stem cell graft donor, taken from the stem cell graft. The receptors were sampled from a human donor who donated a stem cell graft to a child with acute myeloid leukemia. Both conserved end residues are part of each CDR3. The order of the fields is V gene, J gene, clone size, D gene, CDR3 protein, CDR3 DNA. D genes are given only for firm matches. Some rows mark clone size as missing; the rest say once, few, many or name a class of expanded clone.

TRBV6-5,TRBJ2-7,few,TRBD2,CASSSGEGERYF,TGTGCCAGCAGCTCGGGGGAGGGAGAGAGGTACTTC
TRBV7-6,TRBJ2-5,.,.,CASSLGSWDQETQYF,TGTGCCAGCAGCTTAGGTTCCTGGGATCAAGAGACCCAGTACTTC
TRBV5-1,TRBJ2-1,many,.,CASSQTRATYNEQFF,TGCGCCAGCAGCCAGACCAGAGCTACCTACAATGAGCAGTTCTTC
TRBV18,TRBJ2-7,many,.,CASSLGQVIYEQYF,TGTGCCAGCTCCCTTGGACAAGTCATCTACGAGCAGTACTTC
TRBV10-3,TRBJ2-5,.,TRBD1,CAISARGQNGVQETQYF,TGTGCCATCAGTGCCCGGGGACAGAACGGGGTCCAAGAGACCCAGTACTTC
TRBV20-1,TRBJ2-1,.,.,CSAPPATAGNEQFF,TGCAGTGCTCCCCCAGCCACAGCTGGCAATGAGCAGTTCTTC
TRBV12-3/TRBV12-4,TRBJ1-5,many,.,CASSLGQSNQPQHF,TGTGCCAGCAGTTTAGGGCAGAGCAATCAGCCCCAGCATTTT
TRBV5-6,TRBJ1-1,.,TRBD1,CASSFPGTGYRTEAFF,TGTGCCAGCAGTTTTCCCGGGACAGGGTATCGCACTGAAGCTTTCTTT
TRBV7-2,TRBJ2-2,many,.,CASSLDAVGELFF,TGTGCCAGCAGCTTAGACGCAGTCGGGGAGCTGTTTTTT
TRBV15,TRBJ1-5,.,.,CATSRDWGGNQPQHF,TGTGCCACCAGCAGAGATTGGGGGGGCAATCAGCCCCAGCATTTT
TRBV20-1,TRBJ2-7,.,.,CSASPGTAREQYF,TGCAGTGCTAGCCCCGGGACCGCCCGCGAGCAGTACTTC
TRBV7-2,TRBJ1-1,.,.,CASSFLTASNTEAFF,TGTGCCAGCAGCTTTCTGACAGCTTCGAACACTGAAGCTTTCTTT
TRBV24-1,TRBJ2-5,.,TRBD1,CATSDPRDSQETQYF,TGTGCCACCAGTGATCCACGGGACAGCCAAGAGACCCAGTACTTC
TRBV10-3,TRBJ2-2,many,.,CAISEVTGNTGELFF,TGTGCCATCAGTGAGGTGACTGGGAACACCGGGGAGCTGTTTTTT
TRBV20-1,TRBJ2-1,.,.,CSARVTSSYNEQFF,TGCAGTGCTAGAGTTACCAGCTCCTACAATGAGCAGTTCTTC
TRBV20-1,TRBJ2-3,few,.,CSARDEGEYGTDTQYF,TGCAGTGCTAGAGATGAGGGCGAGTACGGCACAGATACGCAGTATTTT
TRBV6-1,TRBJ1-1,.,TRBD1,CASSSQGVNTEAFF,TGTGCCAGCAGTAGTCAGGGGGTGAACACTGAAGCTTTCTTT